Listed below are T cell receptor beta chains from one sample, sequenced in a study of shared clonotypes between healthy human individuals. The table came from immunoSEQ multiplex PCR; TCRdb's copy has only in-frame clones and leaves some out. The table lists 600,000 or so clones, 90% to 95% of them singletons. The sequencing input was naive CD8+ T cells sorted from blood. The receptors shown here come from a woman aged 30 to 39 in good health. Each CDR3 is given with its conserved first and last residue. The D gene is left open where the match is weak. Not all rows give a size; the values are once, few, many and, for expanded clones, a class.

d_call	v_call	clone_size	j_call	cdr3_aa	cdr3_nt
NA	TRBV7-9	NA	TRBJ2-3	CASSWGVRTDTQYF	TGTGCCAGCAGCTGGGGAGTTCGCACAGATACGCAGTATTTT
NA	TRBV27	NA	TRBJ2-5	CASSLDGGETQYF	TGTGCCAGCAGTTTAGACGGAGGGGAGACCCAGTACTTC
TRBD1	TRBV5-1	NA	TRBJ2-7	CASSWASGQTYEQYF	TGCGCCAGCAGCTGGGCCTCGGGACAGACCTACGAGCAGTACTTC
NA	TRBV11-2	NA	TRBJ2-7	CASSPRYEQYF	TGTGCCAGCAGCCCCCGCTACGAGCAGTACTTC
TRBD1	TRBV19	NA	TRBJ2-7	CASSIGGGQGYHTLSHEQYF	TGTGCCAGTAGTATAGGGGGGGGACAGGGGTATCATACTCTTTCCCACGAGCAGTACTTC
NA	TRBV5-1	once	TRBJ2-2	CASSLANPFTGELFF	TGCGCCAGCAGCTTGGCCAACCCATTCACCGGGGAGCTGTTTTTT
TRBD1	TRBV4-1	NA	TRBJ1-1	CASSQDPAPGQGVGDTEAFF	TGCGCCAGCAGCCAAGACCCAGCACCGGGACAGGGGGTGGGGGACACTGAAGCTTTCTTT
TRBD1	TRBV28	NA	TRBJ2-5	CASSLNRGQGQETQYF	TGTGCCAGCAGTTTAAACAGGGGGCAAGGACAAGAGACCCAGTACTTC
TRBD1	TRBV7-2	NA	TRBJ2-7	CASSFADRGGYEQYF	TGTGCCAGCAGCTTTGCGGACAGGGGGGGTTACGAGCAGTACTTC
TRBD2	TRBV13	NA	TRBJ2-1	CASSLGRLAGTHEQFF	TGTGCCAGCAGCTTAGGTCGCCTAGCGGGAACCCATGAGCAGTTCTTC
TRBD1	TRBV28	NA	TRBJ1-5	CASSLRGLSNQPQHF	TGTGCCAGCAGTTTAAGGGGGCTGAGCAATCAGCCCCAGCATTTT
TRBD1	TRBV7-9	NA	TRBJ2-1	CASSLRQGAHNEQFF	TGTGCCAGCAGCTTAAGACAGGGGGCCCACAATGAGCAGTTCTTC
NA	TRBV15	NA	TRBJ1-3	CATSTGTSSGNTIYF	TGTGCCACCAGCACTGGGACAAGCTCTGGAAACACCATATATTTT
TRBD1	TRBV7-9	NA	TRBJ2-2	CASSYTWDRANTGELFF	TGTGCCAGCAGCTATACTTGGGACAGAGCAAACACCGGGGAGCTGTTTTTT
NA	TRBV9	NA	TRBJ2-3	CASSVRSTDTQYF	TGTGCCAGCAGCGTGCGGAGCACAGATACGCAGTATTTT
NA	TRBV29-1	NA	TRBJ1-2	CSVEDQYRNYGYTF	TGCAGCGTTGAAGACCAATACAGGAACTATGGCTACACCTTC
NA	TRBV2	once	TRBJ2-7	CASSEAPDYSYEQYF	TGTGCCAGCAGTGAAGCCCCCGACTACTCCTACGAGCAGTACTTC
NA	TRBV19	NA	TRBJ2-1	CASSLTGLKNNEQFF	TGTGCCAGTAGTCTAACGGGACTGAAGAACAATGAGCAGTTCTTC
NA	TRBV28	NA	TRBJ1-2	CASSPGGNGYTF	TGTGCCAGCAGTCCGGGGGGTAACGGCTACACCTTC
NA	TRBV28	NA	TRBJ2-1	CASSWVGVSDNEQFF	TGTGCCAGCAGTTGGGTGGGAGTCTCCGACAATGAGCAGTTCTTC
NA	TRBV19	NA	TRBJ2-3	CASSIPALDTQYF	TGTGCCAGTAGTATCCCGGCTTTGGATACGCAGTATTTT
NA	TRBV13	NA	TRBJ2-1	CASSFLAGSYGNEQFF	TGTGCCAGCAGCTTCCTGGCGGGAAGCTACGGAAATGAGCAGTTCTTC
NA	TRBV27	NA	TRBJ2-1	CASSAGSHRNEQFF	TGTGCCAGCAGTGCCGGTTCCCACCGTAATGAGCAGTTCTTC
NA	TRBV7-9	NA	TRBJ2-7	CASSGLRHAYEQYF	TGTGCCAGCAGCGGACTGAGACACGCCTACGAGCAGTACTTC
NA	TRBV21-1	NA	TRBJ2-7	CASSKKGVGGRSYEQYF	TGTGCCAGCAGCAAAAAGGGGGTCGGCGGGAGGTCCTACGAGCAGTACTTC
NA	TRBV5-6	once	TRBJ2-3	CASSGRFRVGSTDTQYF	TGTGCCAGCAGCGGACGGTTCCGGGTTGGGAGCACAGATACGCAGTATTTT
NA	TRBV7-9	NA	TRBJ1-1	CASSPLIGGTRDTEAFF	TGTGCCAGCAGCCCACTGATTGGCGGGACGCGGGACACTGAAGCTTTCTTT
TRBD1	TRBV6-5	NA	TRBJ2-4	CASSRQGNIQYF	TGTGCCAGCAGTAGACAGGGAAACATTCAGTACTTC
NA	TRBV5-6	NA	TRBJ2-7	CASSPGPPYEQYF	TGTGCCAGCAGCCCGGGTCCTCCTTACGAGCAGTACTTC
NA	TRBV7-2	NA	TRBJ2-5	CASSLVLFQETQYF	TGTGCCAGCAGCTTAGTGCTCTTCCAAGAGACCCAGTACTTC
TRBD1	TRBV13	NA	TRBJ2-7	CASSPRDRPYEQYF	TGTGCCAGCAGCCCCCGGGACAGGCCTTACGAGCAGTACTTC
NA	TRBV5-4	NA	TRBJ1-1	CAIQGPTEAFF	TGTGCCATCCAGGGGCCCACTGAAGCTTTCTTT
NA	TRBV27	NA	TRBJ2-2	CASSLDFLAAGELFF	TGTGCCAGCAGTTTAGATTTTCTGGCGGCCGGGGAGCTGTTTTTT
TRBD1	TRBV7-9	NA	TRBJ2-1	CASSRQGRGYNEQFF	TGTGCCAGCAGCCGACAGGGGCGAGGGTACAATGAGCAGTTCTTC
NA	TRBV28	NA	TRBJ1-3	CASRTTLFRAGNTIYF	TGTGCCAGCAGGACCACCCTGTTTAGGGCTGGAAACACCATATATTTT
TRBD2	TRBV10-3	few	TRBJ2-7	CAISPSGSYEQYF	TGTGCCATCAGCCCTAGCGGCTCCTACGAGCAGTACTTC
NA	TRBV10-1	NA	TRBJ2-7	CASSPDAYEQYF	TGCGCCAGCAGTCCGGACGCCTACGAGCAGTACTTC
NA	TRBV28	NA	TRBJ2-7	CASSSSGRDPKAEQYF	TGTGCCAGCAGTTCCTCCGGGCGGGACCCTAAAGCCGAGCAGTACTTC
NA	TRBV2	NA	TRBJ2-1	CASRGLESPPYNEQFF	TGTGCCAGCAGGGGGCTAGAGTCCCCCCCCTACAATGAGCAGTTCTTC
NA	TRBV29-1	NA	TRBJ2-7	CSVEMQGEVYEQYF	TGCAGCGTTGAAATGCAGGGTGAGGTCTACGAGCAGTACTTC
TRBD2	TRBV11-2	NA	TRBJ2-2	CASSSPTSGSAGELFF	TGTGCCAGCAGCTCGCCTACTAGCGGGAGTGCCGGGGAGCTGTTTTTT
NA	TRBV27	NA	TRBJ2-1	CASSLIGNEQFF	TGTGCCAGCAGTTTAATCGGGAATGAGCAGTTCTTC
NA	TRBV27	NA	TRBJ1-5	CASSTANQPQHF	TGTGCCAGCAGTACAGCCAATCAGCCCCAGCATTTT
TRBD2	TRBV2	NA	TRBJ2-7	CASSEAAPWTRGDYEQYF	TGTGCCAGCAGTGAAGCGGCCCCTTGGACTAGGGGAGACTACGAGCAGTACTTC
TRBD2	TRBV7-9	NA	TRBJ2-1	CASGGEVNNEQFF	TGTGCCAGCGGGGGGGAGGTCAACAATGAGCAGTTCTTC
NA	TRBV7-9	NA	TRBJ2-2	CASDDGAGRSDTGELFF	TGTGCCAGCGACGACGGGGCGGGTCGGAGCGACACCGGGGAGCTGTTTTTT
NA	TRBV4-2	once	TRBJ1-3	CASSQGVSLSGNTIYF	TGTGCCAGCAGCCAAGGGGTTTCCCTCTCTGGAAACACCATATATTTT
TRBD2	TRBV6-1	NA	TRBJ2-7	CASTGGLDYEQYF	TGTGCCAGCACGGGGGGACTAGACTACGAGCAGTACTTC
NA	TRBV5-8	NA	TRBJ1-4	CASSLTTDSNEKLFF	TGTGCCAGCAGCTTAACTACAGACAGTAATGAAAAACTGTTTTTT
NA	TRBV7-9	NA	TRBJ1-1	CASSLTGLGEAFF	TGTGCCAGCAGCTTAACTGGGCTTGGGGAAGCTTTCTTT
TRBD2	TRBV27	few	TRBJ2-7	CASSLISGSYEQYF	TGTGCCAGCAGTTTAATTAGCGGGAGTTACGAGCAGTACTTC
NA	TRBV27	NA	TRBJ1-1	CASSLIGGNTEAFF	TGTGCCAGCAGTTTAATAGGGGGTAACACTGAAGCTTTCTTT